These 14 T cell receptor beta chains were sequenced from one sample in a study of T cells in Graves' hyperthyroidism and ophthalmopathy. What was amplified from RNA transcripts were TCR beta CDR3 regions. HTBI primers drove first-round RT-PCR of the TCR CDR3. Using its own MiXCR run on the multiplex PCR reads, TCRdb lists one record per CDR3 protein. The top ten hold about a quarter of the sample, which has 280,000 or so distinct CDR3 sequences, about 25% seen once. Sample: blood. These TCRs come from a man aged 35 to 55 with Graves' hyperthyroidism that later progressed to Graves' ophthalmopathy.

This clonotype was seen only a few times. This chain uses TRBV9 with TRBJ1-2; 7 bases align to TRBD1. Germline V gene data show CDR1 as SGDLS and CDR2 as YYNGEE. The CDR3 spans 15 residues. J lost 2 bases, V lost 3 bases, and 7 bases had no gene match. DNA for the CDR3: TGTGCCAGCAGCGGCTGGACAGGAGTAAACTATGGCTACACCTTC. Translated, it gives CASSGWTGVNYGYTF. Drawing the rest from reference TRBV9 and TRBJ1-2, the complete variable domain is DSGVTQTPKHLITATGQRVTLRCSPRSGDLSVYWYQQSLDQGLQFLIQYYNGEERAKGNILERFSAQQFPDLHSELNLSSLELGDSALYFCASSGWTGVNYGYTFGSGTRLTVV.

The CDR3 DNA reads TGTGCCAGCCAAAAACAGGGCGTGGTCCCCTCGACTGAAGCTTTCTTT. Protein sequence: CASQKQGVVPSTEAFF. V gene TRBV28 combines with J gene TRBJ1-1, with D maybe TRBD1 (6 bases). Germline CDR1 reads MDHEN; CDR2 reads SYDVKM. The CDR3 length is 16 residues. V lost 8 bases to trimming and J lost 5 bases, with 24 bases between them.

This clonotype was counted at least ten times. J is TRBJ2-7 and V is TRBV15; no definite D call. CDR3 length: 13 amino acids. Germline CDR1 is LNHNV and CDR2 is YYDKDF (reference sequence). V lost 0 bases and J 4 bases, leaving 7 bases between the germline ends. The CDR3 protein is CATSRDARYEQYF. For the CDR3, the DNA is TGTGCCACCAGCAGAGATGCCAGGTACGAGCAGTACTTC.

The CDR3 DNA is TGTGCCAGCAGCTTAATACGTAGCACCGGGGAGCTGTTTTTT. Amino acid sequence: CASSLIRSTGELFF. The gene calls are TRBV7-3 and TRBJ2-2; D is unresolved. CDR1 is SGHTA and CDR2 is FQGTGA in the germline V gene. Trimming removed 1 base from V and 4 bases from J, with 7 bases in between. The CDR3 is made up of 14 amino acids.

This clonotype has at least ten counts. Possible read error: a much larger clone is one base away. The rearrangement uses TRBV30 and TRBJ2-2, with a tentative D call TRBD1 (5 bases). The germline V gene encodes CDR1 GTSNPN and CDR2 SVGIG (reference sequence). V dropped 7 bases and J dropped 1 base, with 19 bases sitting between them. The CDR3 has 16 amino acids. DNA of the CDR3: TGTGCCTCTACACCCGCGGACATACAGAACACCGGGGAGCTGTTTTTT. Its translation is CASTPADIQNTGELFF. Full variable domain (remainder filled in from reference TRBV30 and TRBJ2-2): SQTIHQWPATLVQPVGSPLSLECTVEGTSNPNLYWYRQAAGRGLQLLFYSVGIGQISSEVPQNLSASRPQDRQFILSSKKLLLSDSGFYLCASTPADIQNTGELFFGEGSRLTVL.

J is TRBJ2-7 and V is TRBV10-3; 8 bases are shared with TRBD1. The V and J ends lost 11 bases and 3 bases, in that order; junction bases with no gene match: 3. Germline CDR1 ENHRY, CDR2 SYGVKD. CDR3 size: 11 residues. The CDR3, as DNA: TGTGCCTCGGGACAGGACTACGAGCAGTACTTC. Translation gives CASGQDYEQYF.

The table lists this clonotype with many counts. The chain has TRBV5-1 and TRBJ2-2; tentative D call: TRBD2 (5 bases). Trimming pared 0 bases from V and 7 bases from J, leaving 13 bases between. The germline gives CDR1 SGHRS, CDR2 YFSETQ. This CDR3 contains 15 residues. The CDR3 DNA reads TGCGCCAGCAGCTTGGTGAGGGCCACAGTCGGGGAGCTGTTTTTT. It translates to CASSLVRATVGELFF.

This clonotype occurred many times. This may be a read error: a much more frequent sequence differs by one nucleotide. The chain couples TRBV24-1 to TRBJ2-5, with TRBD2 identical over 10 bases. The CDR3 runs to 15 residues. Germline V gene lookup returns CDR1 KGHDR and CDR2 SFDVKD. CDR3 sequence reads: CATMESGRAGETRYF. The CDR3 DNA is TGTGCCACTATGGAGAGCGGGAGGGCCGGAGAGACCCGGTACTTC.

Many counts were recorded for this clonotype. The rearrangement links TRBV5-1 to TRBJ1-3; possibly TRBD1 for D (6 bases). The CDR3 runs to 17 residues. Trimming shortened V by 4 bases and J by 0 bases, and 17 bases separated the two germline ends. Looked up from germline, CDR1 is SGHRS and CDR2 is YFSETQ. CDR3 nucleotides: TGCGCCAGCAGCCCAGACACAGGGCCTGCCTCTGGAAACACCATATATTTT. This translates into CASSPDTGPASGNTIYF.

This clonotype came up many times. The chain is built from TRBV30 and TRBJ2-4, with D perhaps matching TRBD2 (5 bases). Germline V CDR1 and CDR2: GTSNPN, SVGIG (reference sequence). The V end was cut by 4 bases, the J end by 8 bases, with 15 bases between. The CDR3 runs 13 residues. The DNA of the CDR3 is TGTGCCTGGACCCACGGGGTTTTGGACATTCAGTACTTC. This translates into CAWTHGVLDIQYF.

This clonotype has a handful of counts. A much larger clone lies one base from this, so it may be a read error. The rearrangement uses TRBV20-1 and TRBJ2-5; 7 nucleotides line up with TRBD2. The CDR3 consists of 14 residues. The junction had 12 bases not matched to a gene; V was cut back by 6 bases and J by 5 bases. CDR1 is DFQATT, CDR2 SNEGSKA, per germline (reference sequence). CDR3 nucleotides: TGCAGTGCCAGACTATCGGGAGGCAAGGAGACCCAGTACTTC. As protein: CSARLSGGKETQYF.

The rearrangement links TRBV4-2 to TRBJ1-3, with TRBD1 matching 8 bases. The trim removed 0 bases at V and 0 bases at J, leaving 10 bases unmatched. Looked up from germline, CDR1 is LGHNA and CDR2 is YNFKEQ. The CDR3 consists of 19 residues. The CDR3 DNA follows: TGTGCCAGCAGCCAAGATCCCCCGATGACAGGGGACTCTGGAAACACCATATATTTT. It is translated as CASSQDPPMTGDSGNTIYF.

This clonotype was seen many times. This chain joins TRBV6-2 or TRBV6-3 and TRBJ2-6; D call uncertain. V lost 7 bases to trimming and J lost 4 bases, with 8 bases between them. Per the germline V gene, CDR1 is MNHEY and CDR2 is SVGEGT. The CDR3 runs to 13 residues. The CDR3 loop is CASTPSGANVLTF. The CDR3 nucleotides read TGTGCCAGCACTCCTTCAGGGGCCAACGTCCTGACTTTC.

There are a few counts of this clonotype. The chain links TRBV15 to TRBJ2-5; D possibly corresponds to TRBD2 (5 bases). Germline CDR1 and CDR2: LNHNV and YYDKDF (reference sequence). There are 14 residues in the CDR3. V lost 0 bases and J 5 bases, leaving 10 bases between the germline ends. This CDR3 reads CATSRDSVRETQYF. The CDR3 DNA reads TGTGCCACCAGCAGAGATAGCGTCCGGGAGACCCAGTACTTC.